This TCR beta chain appears in the sequencing data of a study of blood T cells in healthy people across ages. For the second PCR, which ran for roughly 6 to 11 cycles, a sample-barcoded 5' primer and a J-beta primer mix were used. TCRdb re-analysed the 5' RACE reads in MiXCR, keeping a single row per CDR3 protein. The top ten hold approximately 17% of the sample, which has 850,000 to 1,300,000 distinct CDR3 sequences, 35% to 50% seen once. In germline, CDR1 is LGHDT, CDR2 YNNKEL (reference sequence). V lost 0 bases, J lost 3 bases, and 9 bases lay in between. CDR3 length equals 14 residues. This clonotype was seen only a few times. Ranging in age from about 6 to 100, the donors were healthy Caucasian individuals from Russia.

The clonotype originates from a woman aged 55-75 years in good health. J is TRBJ2-7 and V is TRBV3-1, with a weak D call TRBD2 (6 bases). Input material: blood. The CDR3 DNA is TGTGCCAGCAGCCAAGATTCGCGGGGCTACGAGCAGTACTTC. This encodes CASSQDSRGYEQYF.